The 15 T cell receptor beta chains in this list originate from one sample, sequenced in a study of metastatic and nonmetastatic thyroid tumors. Each patient went into thyroid surgery without having received any treatment. MiXCR re-clonotyped the PCR reads for TCRdb. Of some 60,000 clones listed, just under 30% were seen once; the top ten hold about a sixth. The sequencing input was blood. These receptor sequences come from a female donor with papillary thyroid cancer or a benign thyroid nodule (not recorded which). Some clones in this sample may be carry-over from other donors' samples.

The chain recombines TRBV20-1 with TRBJ1-2; D is unresolved. This CDR3 contains 13 residues. V gave up 6 bases and J gave up 5 bases, with 16 bases separating them. CDR1 and CDR2 (germline): DFQATT, SNEGSKA (reference sequence). The chain's CDR3 is CSATTPAGYGYTF. As DNA, the CDR3 is TGCAGTGCAACGACCCCCGCCGGGTATGGCTACACCTTC.

In its sample, this clone ranks as medium-sized. Other DNA sequences in the sample encode the same CDR3. The V call is TRBV28, the J call TRBJ1-1, with a tentative D call TRBD1 (5 bases). Trimming pared 3 bases from V and 10 bases from J, leaving 12 bases between. Germline V lookup: CDR1 MDHEN, CDR2 SYDVKM. The CDR3 runs to 12 residues. The CDR3: CASSFGGERAFF. The CDR3 DNA reads TGTGCCAGCAGTTTTGGAGGGGAGAGAGCTTTCTTT.

This clone was counted between two and nine times. The chain recombines TRBV6-2 or TRBV6-3 with TRBJ2-1, with D perhaps being TRBD1 or TRBD2 (5 bases each). CDR3 length: 15 residues. The ends were cut back, 5 bases at V and 4 bases at J, with 15 bases in the middle. CDR1 and CDR2 (germline): MNHEY, SVGEGT. CDR3: CASSQSGTLYNEQFF. The CDR3 region has the DNA TGTGCCAGCAGTCAATCCGGGACCTTGTACAATGAGCAGTTCTTC.

The chain combines TRBV11-2 with TRBJ1-3; D remains ambiguous. This CDR3 spans 13 amino acids. From germline, CDR1 is SGHAT and CDR2 FQNNGV. Deletions cut 5 bases from V and 2 bases from J, with 7 bases between. CDR3: CASSTQPGNTIYF. CDR3 DNA sequence: TGTGCCAGCAGCACGCAGCCTGGAAACACCATATATTTT.

This clone was detected only a few times. This rearrangement joins TRBV6-1 to TRBJ1-5; perhaps TRBD1 as D (5 bases). V shed 5 bases and J shed 7 bases, with 15 bases lying between them. The CDR3 spans 14 residues. CDR1 is MNHNS, CDR2 SASEGT, per germline. The CDR3 reads CASSTSGSGQPQHF. The DNA of the CDR3 is TGTGCCAGCAGTACGTCAGGGTCTGGGCAGCCCCAGCATTTT.

J is TRBJ1-2 and V is TRBV13; perhaps TRBD1 as D (5 bases). CDR1 and CDR2 (germline): PRHDT, FYEKMQ (reference sequence). Trimming removed 0 bases at V and 4 bases at J, with 6 bases between. CDR3 length equals 13 residues. This CDR3 reads CASSLGQAYGYTF. The DNA for the CDR3 is TGTGCCAGCAGCTTAGGACAGGCCTATGGCTACACCTTC.

The CDR3 region is CATDLNTGNQPQHF. In nucleotides, the CDR3 is TGTGCCACCGACCTCAATACGGGGAATCAGCCCCAGCATTTT. V usage is TRBV15 and J usage is TRBJ1-5; D remains ambiguous. With 8 bases removed from V and 4 bases from J, the gap between germline ends came to 15 bases. Looked up from germline, CDR1 is LNHNV and CDR2 is YYDKDF (reference sequence). The CDR3 contains 14 residues. Full variable domain (rest looked up from reference TRBV15 and TRBJ1-5): DAMVIQNPRYQVTQFGKPVTLSCSQTLNHNVMYWYQQKSSQAPKLLFHYYDKDFNNEADTPDNFQSRRPNTSFCFLDIRSPGLGDTAMYLCATDLNTGNQPQHFGDGTRLSIL.

The V call is TRBV12-3 or TRBV12-4, the J call TRBJ1-1; D is unclear. The CDR3 loop spans 12 amino acids. The V gene lost 5 bases and the J gene lost 0 bases, with 4 bases spanning the gap. The CDR3 loop is CASSIVNTEAFF. CDR3 in DNA: TGTGCCAGCAGTATCGTGAACACTGAAGCTTTCTTT.

V and J are TRBV2 and TRBJ2-1; no definite D call. Germline assignment: CDR1 SNHLY and CDR2 FYNNEI. There are 17 residues in the CDR3. V was shortened by 7 bases and J by 4 bases, with 23 bases between the two germline ends. The CDR3 DNA is TGTGCCAGCAAAACTCTCGGCCCCCAAGCACCTTACAATGAGCAGTTCTTC. Translating it yields CASKTLGPQAPYNEQFF.

This chain links TRBV5-5 with TRBJ2-2; TRBD1 matches 7 bases. V was clipped by 4 bases and J by 7 bases; unmatched bases: 7. This CDR3 has 14 amino acids. Looked up from germline, CDR1 is SGHKS and CDR2 is YYEKEE (reference sequence). The chain's CDR3 is CASSPRQGGGELFF. The DNA for the CDR3 is TGTGCCAGCAGCCCAAGACAGGGCGGCGGGGAGCTGTTTTTT.

This clone was seen ten or more times. The chain links TRBV5-1 to TRBJ2-7; 10 positions agree with TRBD1. CDR3 length: 15 residues. J was trimmed by 5 bases and V by 1 base; bases with no gene match: 6. Germline CDR1 SGHRS, CDR2 YFSETQ. As DNA, the CDR3 is TGCGCCAGCAGCTTGTACCGGGACAGGGGCGACGAGCAGTACTTC. Its translation: CASSLYRDRGDEQYF. Full variable domain (missing parts from reference TRBV5-1 and TRBJ2-7): KAGVTQTPRYLIKTRGQQVTLSCSPISGHRSVSWYQQTPGQGLQFLFEYFSETQRNKGNFPGRFSGRQFSNSRSEMNVSTLELGDSALYLCASSLYRDRGDEQYFGPGTRLTVT.

V usage is TRBV20-1 and J usage is TRBJ1-1; 7 bases map to TRBD1. V was clipped by 1 base and J by 6 bases; unmatched bases: 11. There are 15 residues in the CDR3. Germline assignment: CDR1 DFQATT and CDR2 SNEGSKA (reference sequence). The CDR3 spells CSARGGGPAGAEAFF. DNA for the CDR3: TGCAGTGCTAGAGGAGGGGGCCCGGCTGGGGCTGAAGCTTTCTTT.

The sample holds many counts of this clone. The chain combines TRBV6-5 with TRBJ2-7; TRBD2 matches at 10 bases. Losses at the gene ends were 2 bases for V and 6 bases for J; bases not matched to a gene: 7. The V gene's germline CDR1 is MNHEY and CDR2 SVGAGI. This CDR3 has 15 residues. The CDR3 loop is CASSYASSGSGEQYF. For the CDR3, the DNA is TGTGCCAGCAGTTACGCGTCTAGCGGGAGCGGCGAGCAGTACTTC.

This clone occurred many times. CDR3 nucleotide sequence: TGTGCCAGCAGGGAGAGGGGACTAGCGGGAGGGGGAGATACGCAGTATTTT. Amino acids: CASRERGLAGGGDTQYF. This chain uses TRBV6-1 with TRBJ2-3; TRBD2 matches at 16 bases. CDR1 and CDR2 (germline): MNHNS, SASEGT. The junction had 8 bases not matched to a gene; V was cut back by 6 bases and J by 5 bases. The CDR3 runs 17 residues.

V is TRBV4-3 and J is TRBJ2-3; D is ambiguous. The V gene's germline CDR1 is LGHNA and CDR2 YSLEER. V dropped 1 base and J dropped 8 bases, with 4 bases sitting between them. The CDR3 covers 11 residues. CDR3 amino acids: CASSQAGTQYF. CDR3 DNA sequence: TGCGCCAGCAGCCAAGCTGGTACGCAGTATTTT.